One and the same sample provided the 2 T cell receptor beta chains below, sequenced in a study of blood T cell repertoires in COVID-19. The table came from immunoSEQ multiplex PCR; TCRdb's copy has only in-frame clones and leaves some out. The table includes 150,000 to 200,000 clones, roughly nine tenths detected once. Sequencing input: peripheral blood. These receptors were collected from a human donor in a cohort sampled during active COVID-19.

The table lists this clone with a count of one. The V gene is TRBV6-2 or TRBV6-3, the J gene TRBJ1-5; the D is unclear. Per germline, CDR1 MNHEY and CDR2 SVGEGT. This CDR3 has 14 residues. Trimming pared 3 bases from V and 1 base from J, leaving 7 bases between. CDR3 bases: TGTGCCAGCAGTTATACCAGGAGCAATCAGCCCCAGCATTTT. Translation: CASSYTRSNQPQHF.

The chain's CDR3 is CASSQVGGSPSTDTQYF. CDR3 bases: TGTGCCAGCAGCCAAGTGGGGGGGAGCCCTAGCACAGATACGCAGTATTTT. The rearrangement links TRBV7-3 to TRBJ2-3; TRBD2 matches 7 bases. Germline CDR1 reads SGHTA; CDR2 reads FQGTGA. J was trimmed by 0 bases and V by 5 bases; bases with no gene match: 11. The CDR3 consists of 17 residues.